The entry below gives a single T cell receptor (beta chain) sequence along with its context. This entry comes from a study of PD-1 blockade in classical Hodgkin lymphoma. Only in-frame clones appear in the TCRdb table, and some are missing; sequencing was by immunoSEQ multiplex PCR. The sample comprises 25,000 to 35,000 clones, roughly 85% of which are singletons, and about 20% rests with the top ten. Each of the patients experienced relapse following autologous stem cell transplantation, and their brentuximab vedotin exposure differed. The receptor's source is a human donor with classical Hodgkin lymphoma. The source material was peripheral blood mononuclear cells (PBMCs), sampled before the second cycle of nivolumab.

The DNA for the CDR3 is TGTGCCAGTAGGGGGGACAAGAGCTCCTACAATGAGCAGTTCTTC. This encodes CASRGDKSSYNEQFF. The rearrangement uses TRBV19 and TRBJ2-1; D might be TRBD1 (6 bases). The germline CDR1 and CDR2 sequences are LNHDA and SQIVND (reference sequence). Trimming took off 6 bases at V and 0 bases at J, with 12 bases between the two ends. The CDR3 extends over 15 amino acids. The full variable domain, rest sourced from reference TRBV19 and TRBJ2-1, is DGGITQSPKYLFRKEGQNVTLSCEQNLNHDAMYWYRQDPGQGLRLIYYSQIVNDFQKGDIAEGYSVSREKKESFPLTVTSAQKNPTAFYLCASRGDKSSYNEQFFGPGTRLTVL.